The entry below describes one TCR beta chain. The CDR3 contains 20 residues. The germline gives CDR1 SGHVS, CDR2 FNYEAQ. The trim removed 6 bases at V and 7 bases at J, leaving 23 bases unmatched. Profiling relied on immunoSEQ multiplex PCR, and the TCRdb table lists in-frame clones only, not all of them. Here the sample spans more than 200,000 clones, roughly 91% being singletons. These data are taken from a study of cytomegalovirus exposure and HLA in healthy donors. The receptor's source is a woman aged 25 to 39 in good health and CMV-seronegative. Sequencing input: PBMCs. The chain combines TRBV7-6 with TRBJ2-1; 11 positions match TRBD2. Here the CDR3 reads CASRYTSLPASGRISNEQFF. The CDR3 DNA reads as TGTGCCAGCAGGTATACCTCCCTCCCGGCTAGCGGGAGGATTTCGAATGAGCAGTTCTTC.